The 24 T cell receptor beta chains presented below share a single source sample, sequenced in a study of cytomegalovirus exposure and HLA in healthy donors. It was with 60 Vbeta and 13 Jbeta primers that the PCR ran. Some clones are missing from TCRdb's copy, which holds only in-frame ones; the method was immunoSEQ multiplex PCR. Counted here are 120,000 or so clones, roughly 80% occurring once; the ten biggest clones make up approximately 10%. Sequencing was carried out using PBMCs. The receptors originated from a man in his thirties or forties in good health and CMV-seropositive.

The chain combines TRBV6-1 with TRBJ2-7; 10 bases fit TRBD1. This CDR3 region has 13 residues. Germline V lookup: CDR1 MNHNS, CDR2 SASEGT. The J segment lost 4 bases and the V segment lost 7 bases, leaving 4 bases of the junction unmatched. CDR3 in DNA: TGTGCCAGCACGACGGGACAGGGGTACGAGCAGTACTTC. As protein: CASTTGQGYEQYF.

The gene calls are TRBV5-1 and TRBJ2-3; 7 nucleotides line up with TRBD1. Unmatched junction bases numbered 5, after V lost 4 bases and J lost 0 bases. Germline lookup yields CDR1 SGHRS and CDR2 YFSETQ. The CDR3 spans 15 residues. CDR3 in amino acids: CASSEGGSSTDTQYF. In DNA form, the CDR3 reads TGCGCCAGCAGCGAAGGGGGCAGTAGCACAGATACGCAGTATTTT.

The gene calls are TRBV10-2 and TRBJ2-5; D gene unclear. Germline V lookup: CDR1 WSHSY, CDR2 SAAADI. V was trimmed by 2 bases and J by 7 bases, leaving 8 bases between them. The CDR3 loop spans 12 amino acids. The CDR3 here is CASSEPTGTQYF. As DNA, the CDR3 is TGCGCCAGCAGTGAGCCCACTGGGACCCAGTACTTC.

The chain is built from TRBV6-1 and TRBJ2-3; D remains unclear. The V end lost 1 base, the J end lost 6 bases, and 8 bases lay between the germline ends. The CDR3 length is 13 residues. Germline-derived CDR1 and CDR2 are MNHNS and SASEGT. CDR3 amino acids: CASSEGGSDTQYF. As DNA, the CDR3 is TGTGCCAGCAGTGAAGGAGGTTCGGATACGCAGTATTTT.

This sequence joins TRBV6-1 and TRBJ1-2; a possible D gene is TRBD1 (6 bases). Germline V lookup: CDR1 MNHNS, CDR2 SASEGT. The CDR3 length is 13 residues. Trimming left V 5 bases short and J 7 bases short, with 14 bases between. CDR3 DNA: TGTGCCAGCAGTCCCTCAGGGGAGGGTGGCTACACCTTC. This gives the protein CASSPSGEGGYTF.

The J gene is TRBJ2-1, the V gene TRBV6-1, with a tentative D call TRBD2 (7 bases). Germline values: CDR1 MNHNS, CDR2 SASEGT. This CDR3 contains 16 residues. The V end was cut by 1 base, the J end by 7 bases, with 17 bases between. In DNA form, the CDR3 reads TGTGCCAGCAGTGAAGTTGCGGGGGCCGCCTTAAATGAGCAGTTCTTC. Amino acid sequence: CASSEVAGAALNEQFF.

The V and J genes are TRBV5-4 and TRBJ2-2; D uncertain. This CDR3 is built from 13 residues. Trimming pared 0 bases from V and 7 bases from J, leaving 7 bases between. The germline V gene encodes CDR1 SGHNT and CDR2 YYREEE (reference sequence). CDR3 region: CASSLGAGGELFF. The DNA of the CDR3 is TGTGCCAGCAGCTTGGGTGCCGGCGGGGAGCTGTTTTTT.

This chain links TRBV5-1 with TRBJ1-1; TRBD1 might be the D (5 bases). Germline V gene data show CDR1 as SGHRS and CDR2 as YFSETQ. The CDR3 sequence is 13 residues long. The ends were cut back, 2 bases at V and 5 bases at J, with 10 bases in the middle. CDR3 nucleotide sequence: TGCGCCAGCAGCTTTGGGGGGGAAACTGAAGCTTTCTTT. This encodes CASSFGGETEAFF.

The chain joins TRBV5-6 to TRBJ2-2, with D possibly matching TRBD1 (7 bases). This CDR3 is built from 16 residues. The ends were cut back, 4 bases at V and 4 bases at J, with 17 bases in the middle. CDR1 SGHDT and CDR2 YYEEEE come from the germline V gene. The CDR3 DNA sequence: TGTGCCAGCAGCCCCTCGACAGGGAGGTCCACCGGGGAGCTGTTTTTT. Its protein product is CASSPSTGRSTGELFF.

The chain links TRBV5-1 to TRBJ2-1; 11 bases are shared with TRBD1. Per germline, CDR1 SGHRS and CDR2 YFSETQ. The CDR3 extends over 15 amino acids. Trimming took 3 bases from V and 6 from J; bases not matched to a gene: 5. CDR3 in amino acids: CASSSSGTGGNEQFF. CDR3 coding DNA: TGCGCCAGCAGCTCCTCCGGGACAGGGGGCAATGAGCAGTTCTTC. Based on the CDR3 plus reference TRBV5-1 and TRBJ2-1, the full variable domain is KAGVTQTPRYLIKTRGQQVTLSCSPISGHRSVSWYQQTPGQGLQFLFEYFSETQRNKGNFPGRFSGRQFSNSRSEMNVSTLELGDSALYLCASSSSGTGGNEQFFGPGTRLTVL.

In its sample, this clone was seen once. The J gene is TRBJ2-5, the V gene TRBV9; 8 nucleotides line up with TRBD1. The DNA end favors TRBJ2-7, so the J call may be wrong. The CDR3 has 13 amino acids. Germline V gives CDR1 SGDLS, CDR2 YYNGEE. CDR3 region: CASSPDRAYEQYF. The CDR3 DNA sequence: TGTGCCAGCAGCCCGGACAGGGCCTACGAGCAGTACTTC.

V and J are TRBV30 and TRBJ1-2, with D possibly being TRBD1 (5 bases). Germline loops: CDR1 GTSNPN, CDR2 SVGIG (reference sequence). The CDR3 sequence is 11 residues long. V lost 4 bases to trimming and J lost 8 bases, with 11 bases between them. The CDR3 loop is CAWKRGGGYTF. CDR3 DNA: TGTGCCTGGAAGAGGGGAGGAGGCTACACCTTC.

The rearrangement joins TRBV9 to TRBJ2-1; 13 nucleotides align to TRBD2. The junction had 3 bases not matched to a gene; V was cut back by 2 bases and J by 7 bases. CDR3 length equals 15 residues. Germline V gives CDR1 SGDLS, CDR2 YYNGEE. CDR3 in DNA: TGTGCCAGCAGCGTCACTAGCGGGGGGGTTAATGAGCAGTTCTTC. This gives the protein CASSVTSGGVNEQFF.

J is TRBJ1-1 and V is TRBV13, with 10 nucleotides matching TRBD1. With V trimmed by 6 bases and J by 1 base, 5 bases remained unmatched. Germline V gene data show CDR1 as PRHDT and CDR2 as FYEKMQ (reference sequence). The CDR3 extends over 15 amino acids. The CDR3 sequence: CASRDRGLGNTEAFF. The DNA for the CDR3 is TGTGCCAGCAGGGACAGGGGGTTAGGGAACACTGAAGCTTTCTTT.

The chain couples TRBV9 to TRBJ1-6; 9 nucleotides line up with TRBD1. The CDR3 extends over 17 amino acids. V was pared by 3 bases and J by 0 bases, with 4 bases of the junction left unmatched. The V gene's germline CDR1 is SGDLS and CDR2 YYNGEE. The CDR3 DNA reads TGTGCCAGCAGCGGCGGACAGGGGATCTCCTATAATTCACCCCTCCACTTT. It is translated as CASSGGQGISYNSPLHF.

The V and J genes are TRBV7-9 and TRBJ2-1, with 9 positions matching TRBD2. Unmatched junction bases numbered 6, after V lost 5 bases and J lost 7 bases. Germline CDR1 SEHNR, CDR2 FQNEAQ (reference sequence). CDR3 length: 14 residues. CDR3 sequence reads: CASSERGAGNEQFF. The CDR3 DNA reads TGTGCCAGCAGCGAGCGGGGGGCCGGGAATGAGCAGTTCTTC.

The chain joins TRBV19 to TRBJ1-2; D call uncertain. Germline V gene sequence: CDR1 LNHDA, CDR2 SQIVND (reference sequence). V lost 0 bases and J 7 bases, leaving 9 bases between the germline ends. This CDR3 has 13 residues. The chain's CDR3 is CASSIDRATGYTF. The CDR3 bases are TGTGCCAGTAGTATAGATCGCGCAACTGGCTACACCTTC.

This chain uses TRBV9 with TRBJ2-5; 8 bases fit TRBD1. Trimming at V came to 4 bases and at J to 2 bases, leaving 4 bases not matched to a gene. This CDR3 has 14 amino acids. Germline CDR1 is SGDLS and CDR2 is YYNGEE. For the CDR3, the DNA is TGTGCCAGCAGCCCCCGGACAGGGCAAGAGACCCAGTACTTC. Translating it yields CASSPRTGQETQYF.

Comment on this clone: Other nucleotide sequences in the sample specify the same CDR3. The chain joins TRBV5-1 to TRBJ1-1, with D maybe TRBD1 (5 bases). This CDR3 is 13 amino acids long. The germline gives CDR1 SGHRS, CDR2 YFSETQ. Trimming left V 2 bases short and J 5 bases short, with 10 bases between. CDR3 DNA sequence: TGCGCCAGCAGCTTAGAGGGGAGGACTGAAGCTTTCTTT. Translation gives CASSLEGRTEAFF.

The genes are TRBV9 and TRBJ2-3; 8 bases fit TRBD2. The CDR3 has 15 residues. CDR1 and CDR2 from the germline V gene are SGDLS and YYNGEE. The junction had 6 bases not matched to a gene; V was cut back by 4 bases and J by 2 bases. CDR3 loop: CASSSSSGFTDTQYF. Written as DNA, the CDR3 is TGTGCCAGCAGCTCATCTAGCGGGTTCACAGATACGCAGTATTTT.

J is TRBJ2-7 and V is TRBV10-1, with 8 positions matching TRBD1. Germline V gene data show CDR1 as WNHNN and CDR2 as SYGVQD (reference sequence). The V segment lost 5 bases and the J segment 3 bases; nucleotides outside the gene matches: 6. The CDR3 length is 14 residues. This CDR3 reads CASSTRDRIYEQYF. In nucleotides, the CDR3 is TGCGCCAGCAGTACCCGGGACAGGATCTACGAGCAGTACTTC.

The chain uses TRBV6-1 and TRBJ2-7, with TRBD1 matching over 8 bases. This CDR3 is built from 16 residues. After removal of 0 bases from V and 6 bases from J, the junction contained 10 bases not matched to a gene. Germline assignment: CDR1 MNHNS and CDR2 SASEGT. CDR3: CASSEALRQGLGEQYF. CDR3 nucleotides: TGTGCCAGCAGTGAAGCGCTTCGACAGGGGTTGGGCGAGCAGTACTTC.

This chain uses TRBV10-3 with TRBJ2-7; 8 bases are a match to TRBD2. The J segment lost 7 bases and the V segment lost 0 bases, leaving 5 bases of the junction unmatched. The germline V gene has CDR1 ENHRY and CDR2 SYGVKD. CDR3 length equals 14 residues. CDR3 in DNA: TGTGCCATCAGTGAGTCTCGGGGGGGAGGTGAGCAGTACTTC. It is translated as CAISESRGGGEQYF.

The CDR3 loop reads CASSLGKRPSSYNEQFF. The CDR3 nucleotides are TGTGCCAGCAGCTTGGGAAAGCGGCCCAGCTCCTACAATGAGCAGTTCTTC. The genes are TRBV7-2 and TRBJ2-1; possibly TRBD2 for D (5 bases). The CDR3 contains 17 residues. V was shortened by 3 bases and J by 0 bases, with 15 bases between the two germline ends. From germline, CDR1 is SGHTA and CDR2 FQGNSA.